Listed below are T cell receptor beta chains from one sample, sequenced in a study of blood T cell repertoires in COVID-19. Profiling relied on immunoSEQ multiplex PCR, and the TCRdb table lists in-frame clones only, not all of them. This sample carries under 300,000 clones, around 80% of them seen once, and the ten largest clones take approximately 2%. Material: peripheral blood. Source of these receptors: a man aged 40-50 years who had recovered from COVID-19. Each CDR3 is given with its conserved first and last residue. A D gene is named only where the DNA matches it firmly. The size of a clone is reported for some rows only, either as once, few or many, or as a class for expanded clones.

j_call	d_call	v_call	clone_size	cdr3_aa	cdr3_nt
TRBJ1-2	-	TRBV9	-	CASSGPTGSYGYTF	TGTGCCAGCAGCGGGCCGACAGGAAGCTATGGCTACACCTTC
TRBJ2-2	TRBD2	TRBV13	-	CASSLGAGTGELFF	TGTGCCAGCAGCTTAGGAGCGGGGACCGGGGAGCTGTTTTTT
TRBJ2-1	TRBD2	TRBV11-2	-	CASSQGLAGGNEQFF	TGTGCCAGCAGCCAGGGACTAGCGGGGGGGAATGAGCAGTTCTTC
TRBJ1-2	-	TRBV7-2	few	CASSMRRQAYGYTF	TGTGCCAGCAGCATGAGACGACAGGCCTATGGCTACACCTTC
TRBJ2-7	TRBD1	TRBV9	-	CASSVARTGGAEEQYF	TGTGCCAGCAGCGTAGCCAGGACAGGGGGCGCGGAAGAGCAGTACTTC
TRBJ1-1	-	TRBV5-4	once	CASSVDGQSTEAFF	TGTGCCAGCAGTGTGGATGGACAGAGCACTGAAGCTTTCTTT
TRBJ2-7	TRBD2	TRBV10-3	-	CAVASGDSYEQYF	TGTGCCGTTGCTAGCGGCGACTCCTACGAGCAGTACTTC
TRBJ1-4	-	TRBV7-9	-	CASSSEAKRDEKLFF	TGTGCCAGCAGCTCCGAGGCCAAACGGGATGAAAAACTGTTTTTT
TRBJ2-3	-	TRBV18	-	CASSRAGQVSTDTQYF	TGTGCCAGCTCACGGGCGGGGCAGGTTAGCACAGATACGCAGTATTTT
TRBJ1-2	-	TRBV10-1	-	CASSQSGTYGYTF	TGCGCCAGCAGCCAGTCGGGTACCTATGGCTACACCTTC
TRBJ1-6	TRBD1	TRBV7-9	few	CASSAGQGMNSPLHF	TGTGCCAGCAGCGCCGGACAGGGGATGAATTCACCCCTCCACTTT